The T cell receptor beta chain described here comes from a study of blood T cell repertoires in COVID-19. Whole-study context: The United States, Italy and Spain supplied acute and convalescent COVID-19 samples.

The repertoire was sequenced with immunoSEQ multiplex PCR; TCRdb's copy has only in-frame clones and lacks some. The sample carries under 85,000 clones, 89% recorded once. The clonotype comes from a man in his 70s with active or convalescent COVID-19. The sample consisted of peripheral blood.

The CDR3 coding sequence is TGTGCCAGCAGGACCCTCGGACAGCCGGGCACTGAAGCTTTCTTT. Protein sequence: CASRTLGQPGTEAFF. This chain connects TRBV27 to TRBJ1-1; D may be TRBD1 (6 bases). V was shortened by 6 bases and J by 4 bases, with 18 bases between the two germline ends. The CDR3 consists of 15 residues. Looked up from germline, CDR1 is MNHEY and CDR2 is SMNVEV (reference sequence).